Reported below is one T cell receptor (beta chain). Its specificity is not known. This CDR3 has 14 amino acids. Germline values: CDR1 SGDLS, CDR2 YYNGEE. V lost 2 bases and J lost 4, with 9 bases in between. This entry belongs to a study of OX40 agonist ivuxolimab in advanced cancers. About the research overall: Patients assigned to dose escalation were diagnosed with hepatocellular carcinoma, melanoma, renal cell or head and neck cancer. Notes on the study in general: Relative to CD4+, CD8+ T cells held more expanded clones on average.

The method was immunoSEQ multiplex PCR; TCRdb's version includes in-frame clones alone and lacks a portion of them. This table holds about 96,000 clones, about 84% found once. The source of this sequence is an adult with an advanced solid tumor such as melanoma, head and neck, liver or kidney cancer. The input for sequencing was CD4+ or CD8+ T cells sorted from blood, taken in a trial of the OX40 agonist ivuxolimab. V and J are TRBV9 and TRBJ2-2, with D unclear. The CDR3 bases are TGTGCCAGCAGCGTTGACTTAAGCACCGGGGAGCTGTTTTTT. Its translation: CASSVDLSTGELFF. Full variable domain (missing parts from reference TRBV9 and TRBJ2-2): DSGVTQTPKHLITATGQRVTLRCSPRSGDLSVYWYQQSLDQGLQFLIQYYNGEERAKGNILERFSAQQFPDLHSELNLSSLELGDSALYFCASSVDLSTGELFFGEGSRLTVL.